This paragraph reports one T cell receptor beta chain. Its antigen remains unidentified. Nothing much larger sits one base from this clone, and base qualities are not available. The data belong to a study of T cell repertoires in cytomegalovirus infection (dated by TCRdb to between 2018 and 2021). Looking at the study overall: The peptide stimulations were aimed at well-studied HLA-B-restricted epitopes as well as recently identified HLA-C-restricted CMV epitopes, whose presentation resists viral immunomodulation. Donor HLA type was relevant to the analysis, as public TCR beta signatures indicated carriage of CMV infection together with the matching HLA type.

Per the publication, the treatment or condition label means: in vitro stimulation with specific CMV peptide epitopes to enrich CMV-specific T cells. Overall study results and their limits: In the ex vivo response, HLA-C-restricted CMV-specific TCR beta clonotypes were dominant, and in two of eight donors the single most frequent clonotype came from this HLA-C-restricted group. In both this cohort and an independent roughly 350-donor cohort, the cumulative frequency of public TCR beta family members distinguished carriers of CMV infection plus the relevant HLA type.

The CDR3 has 15 amino acids, counting the end cysteine and phenylalanine. Only the CDR3 region is kept as DNA, spanning 45 bases read in frame from base 1. V gives up 2 bases and J gives up 4 bases, and the segment between their germline ends measures 12 bases. For CDR1 and CDR2, the germline V gene (reference sequence) lists MNHEY and SMNVEV. Instrument on record: Illumina HiSeq 1500. TCRdb trimmed public reads at Q25 via fastp, called clones via MiXCR and kept in-frame beta chains. Rows with one shared CDR3 protein collapse into an entry with the most common genes and DNA. The sample table shows around 430,000 distinct CDR3 sequences, and approximately 42% are seen once. Just under 45% of the sample is in the top ten clones.

The rearrangement combines TRBV27 with TRBJ1-5; possibly the D gene is TRBD1, per 5 matching bases. This sequence was found in a human donor in good health (CMV status not recorded). Some clones in this sample may be carry-over from other donors' samples. Sample: cultured PBMCs, taken from culture after CMV antigen stimulation. The DNA sequence is as follows: TGTGCCAGCAGTTTACACGGGGCGCTGAATCAGCCCCAGCATTTT. This translates into CASSLHGALNQPQHF.